Shown below are 6 T cell receptor beta chains from a single sample sequenced in a study of cytomegalovirus exposure and HLA in healthy donors. The PCR was carried out with 60 Vbeta primers and 13 Jbeta primers. Profiling relied on immunoSEQ multiplex PCR, and the TCRdb table lists in-frame clones only, not all of them. The table has approximately 200,000 clones, 75% to 85% seen once; the top ten hold about 2%. Sequenced input: PBMCs. The receptors were sampled from a woman between 50 and 59 years old in good health and CMV-seronegative.

This clone appeared a few times. The rearrangement joins TRBV6-1 to TRBJ1-1; 9 bases are shared with TRBD1. V gave up 8 bases and J gave up 1 base; unmatched junction bases: 2. CDR3 length equals 13 residues. The germline CDR1 and CDR2 sequences are MNHNS and SASEGT. The CDR3 region is CASGDRENTEAFF. Written as DNA, the CDR3 is TGTGCCAGCGGGGACAGGGAGAACACTGAAGCTTTCTTT.

The gene calls are TRBV7-8 and TRBJ1-5; D gene ambiguous. CDR1 is SGHVS, CDR2 FQNEAQ, per germline. The CDR3 loop spans 14 amino acids. The V end lost 5 bases, the J end lost 6 bases, and 14 bases lay between the germline ends. Here the CDR3 DNA reads TGTGCCAGCAGCCTAGGATCACGGGGTCAGCCCCAGCATTTT. Translation gives CASSLGSRGQPQHF.

The chain carries TRBV5-5 and TRBJ1-1; 7 positions match TRBD1. Germline loops: CDR1 SGHKS, CDR2 YYEKEE (reference sequence). There are 15 residues in the CDR3. V dropped 0 bases and J dropped 4; count of bases not matched to a gene: 6. CDR3: CASSLEGAGVTEAFF. The CDR3 bases are TGTGCCAGCAGCTTGGAGGGGGCTGGGGTCACTGAAGCTTTCTTT.

The genes are TRBV28 and TRBJ2-1, with TRBD1 matching 10 bases. V lost 7 bases to trimming and J lost 3 bases; unmatched junction nucleotides: 18. The CDR3 runs 19 residues. The germline CDR1 and CDR2 sequences are MDHEN and SYDVKM. The CDR3 is CASTSVPGQGRHRYNEQFF. CDR3 DNA: TGTGCCAGCACCTCTGTCCCGGGACAGGGGCGACACCGCTACAATGAGCAGTTCTTC.

V is TRBV25-1 and J is TRBJ2-6, with D maybe TRBD2 (6 bases). CDR1 is MGHDK and CDR2 is SYGVNS in the germline V gene. Trimming pared 6 bases from V and 3 bases from J, leaving 15 bases between. The CDR3 is 16 residues long. The CDR3 nucleotides are TGTGCCAGCAGCTGGGGTCGGGAGTATGGGGCCAACGTCCTGACTTTC. It yields the protein CASSWGREYGANVLTF.

The rearrangement links TRBV27 to TRBJ2-2; 10 nucleotides line up with TRBD1. Germline lookup yields CDR1 MNHEY and CDR2 SMNVEV (reference sequence). The CDR3 sequence is 16 residues long. J gave up 3 bases and V 4 bases, and 5 bases lay outside the gene matches. CDR3 bases: TGTGCCAGCAGTTCCCGGACAGGGGGGGACACCGGGGAGCTGTTTTTT. The encoded protein is CASSSRTGGDTGELFF.